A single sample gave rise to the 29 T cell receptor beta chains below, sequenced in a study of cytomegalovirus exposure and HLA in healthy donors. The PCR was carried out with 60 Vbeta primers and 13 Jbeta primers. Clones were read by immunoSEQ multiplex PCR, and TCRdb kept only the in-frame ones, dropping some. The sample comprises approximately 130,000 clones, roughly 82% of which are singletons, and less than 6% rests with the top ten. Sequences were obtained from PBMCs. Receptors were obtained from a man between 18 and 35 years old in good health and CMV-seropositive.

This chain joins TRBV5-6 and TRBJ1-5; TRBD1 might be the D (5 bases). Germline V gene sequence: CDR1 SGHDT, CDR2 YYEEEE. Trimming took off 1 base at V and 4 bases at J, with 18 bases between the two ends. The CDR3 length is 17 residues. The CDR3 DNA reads TGTGCCAGCAGCTTGCAATCGCGGGGGAGGTTGAATCAGCCCCAGCATTTT. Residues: CASSLQSRGRLNQPQHF.

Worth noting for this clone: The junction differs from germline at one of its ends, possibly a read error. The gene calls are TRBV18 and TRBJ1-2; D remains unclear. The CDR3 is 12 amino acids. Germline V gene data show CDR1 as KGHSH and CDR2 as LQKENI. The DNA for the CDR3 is TGTACCAGCTCACCACGGGCCGATGGCTACACCTTC. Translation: CTSSPRADGYTF.

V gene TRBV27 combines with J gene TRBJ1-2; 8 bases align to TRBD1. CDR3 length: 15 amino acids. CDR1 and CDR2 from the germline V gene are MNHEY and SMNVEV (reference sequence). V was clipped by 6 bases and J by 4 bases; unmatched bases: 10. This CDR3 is CASRGLTGESYGYTF. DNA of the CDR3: TGTGCCAGCAGGGGACTGACAGGGGAAAGCTATGGCTACACCTTC.

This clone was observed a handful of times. The CDR3 loop is CASSGGQWFHEQYF. CDR3 in DNA: TGTGCCAGCAGTGGGGGACAGTGGTTCCACGAGCAGTACTTC. The chain uses TRBV25-1 and TRBJ2-7, with TRBD1 matching over 7 bases. Germline lookup yields CDR1 MGHDK and CDR2 SYGVNS. Germline trimming cut 4 bases from V and 5 bases from J; bases unmatched to any gene: 8. The CDR3 covers 14 residues.

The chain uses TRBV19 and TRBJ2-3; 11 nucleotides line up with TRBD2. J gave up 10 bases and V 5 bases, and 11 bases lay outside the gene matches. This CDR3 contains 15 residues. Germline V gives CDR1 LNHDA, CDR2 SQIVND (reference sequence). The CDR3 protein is CASSSPLSGGAAQYF. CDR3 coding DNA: TGTGCCAGTAGTTCCCCACTTAGCGGGGGGGCTGCGCAGTATTTT.

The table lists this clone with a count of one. The CDR3 sequence is CASKETGVNQPQHF. The CDR3 nucleotides are TGTGCCAGTAAAGAGACAGGGGTTAATCAGCCCCAGCATTTT. J is TRBJ1-5 and V is TRBV19; 8 positions agree with TRBD1. V shed 7 bases and J 4 bases; nucleotides not matched to a gene: 6. The CDR3 is 14 residues long. The germline V gene encodes CDR1 LNHDA and CDR2 SQIVND (reference sequence).

The CDR3 reads CSVLGVGANVLTF. In nucleotides, the CDR3 is TGCAGCGTCCTAGGGGTCGGGGCCAACGTCCTGACTTTC. This chain links TRBV29-1 with TRBJ2-6; D is perhaps TRBD1 (5 bases). Per germline, CDR1 SQVTM and CDR2 ANQGSEA. V was clipped by 6 bases and J by 4 bases, with 10 bases between them. The CDR3 is 13 residues long. The whole variable domain, filled in from reference TRBV29-1 and TRBJ2-6, reads SAVISQKPSRDICQRGTSLTIQCQVDSQVTMMFWYRQQPGQSLTLIATANQGSEATYESGFVIDKFPISRPNLTFSTLTVSNMSPEDSSIYLCSVLGVGANVLTFGAGSRLTVL.

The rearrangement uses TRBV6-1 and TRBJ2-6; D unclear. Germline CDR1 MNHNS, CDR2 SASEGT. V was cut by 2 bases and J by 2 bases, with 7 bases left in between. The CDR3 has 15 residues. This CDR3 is CASSELAAGANVLTF. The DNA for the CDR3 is TGTGCCAGCAGTGAATTGGCGGCTGGGGCCAACGTCCTGACTTTC.

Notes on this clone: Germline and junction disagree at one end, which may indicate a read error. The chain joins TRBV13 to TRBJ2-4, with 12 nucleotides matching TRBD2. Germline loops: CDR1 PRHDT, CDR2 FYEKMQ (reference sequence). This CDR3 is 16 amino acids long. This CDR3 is CASSNSSGGAKNSQYF. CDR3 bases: TGTGCCAGCAGCAACTCTAGCGGGGGGGCCAAAAACAGTCAGTACTTC. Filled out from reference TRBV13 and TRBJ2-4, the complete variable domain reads AAGVIQSPRHLIKEKRETATLKCYPIPRHDTVYWYQQGPGQDPQFLISFYEKMQSDKGSIPDRFSAQQFSDYHSELNMSSLELGDSALYFCASSNSSGGAKNSQYFGAGTRLSVL.

Written as DNA, the CDR3 is TGCAGCAGCGCGGGGGAGAGGTACAATGAGCAGTTCTTC. Its protein is CSSAGERYNEQFF. The chain couples TRBV29-1 to TRBJ2-1, with 7 bases identical to TRBD2. Trimming removed 8 bases from V and 4 bases from J; junction bases left unmatched: 8. The CDR3 runs 13 residues. Germline values: CDR1 SQVTM, CDR2 ANQGSEA.

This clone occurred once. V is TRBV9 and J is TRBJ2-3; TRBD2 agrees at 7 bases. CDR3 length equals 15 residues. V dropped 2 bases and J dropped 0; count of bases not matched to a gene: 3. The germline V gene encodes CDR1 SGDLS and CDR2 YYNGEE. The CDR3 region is CASSVVAGSTDTQYF. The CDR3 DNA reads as TGTGCCAGCAGCGTGGTAGCGGGTAGCACAGATACGCAGTATTTT.

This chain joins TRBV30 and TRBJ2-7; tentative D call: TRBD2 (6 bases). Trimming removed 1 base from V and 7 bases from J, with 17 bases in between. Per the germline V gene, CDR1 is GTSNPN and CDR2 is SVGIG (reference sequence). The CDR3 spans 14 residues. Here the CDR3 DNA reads TGTGCCTGGAGTGCTTTGCGGGGCCAAAGGGAGCAGTACTTC. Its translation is CAWSALRGQREQYF.

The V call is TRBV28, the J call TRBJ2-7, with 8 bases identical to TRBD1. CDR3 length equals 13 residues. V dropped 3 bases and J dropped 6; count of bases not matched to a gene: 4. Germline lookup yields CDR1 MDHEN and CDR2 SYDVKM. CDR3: CASSLRTGGEQYF. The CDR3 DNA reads TGTGCCAGCAGTTTGAGAACAGGGGGCGAGCAGTACTTC.

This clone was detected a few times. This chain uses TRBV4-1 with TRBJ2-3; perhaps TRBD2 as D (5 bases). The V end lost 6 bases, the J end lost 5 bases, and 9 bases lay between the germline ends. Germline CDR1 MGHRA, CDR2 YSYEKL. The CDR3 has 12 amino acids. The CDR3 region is CASRASGDTQYF. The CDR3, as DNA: TGCGCCAGCAGGGCAAGCGGAGATACGCAGTATTTT.

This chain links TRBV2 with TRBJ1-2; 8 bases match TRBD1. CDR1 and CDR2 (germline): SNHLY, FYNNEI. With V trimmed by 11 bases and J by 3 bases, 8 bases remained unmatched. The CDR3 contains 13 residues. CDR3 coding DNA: TGTGCCCACCTAGACAGGGGCGACTATGGCTACACCTTC. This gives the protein CAHLDRGDYGYTF.

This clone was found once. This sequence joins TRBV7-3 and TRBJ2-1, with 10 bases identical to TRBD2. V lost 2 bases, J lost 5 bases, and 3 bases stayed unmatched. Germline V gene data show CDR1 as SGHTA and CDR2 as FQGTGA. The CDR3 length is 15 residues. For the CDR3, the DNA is TGTGCCAGCAGCTTATCTAGCGGGAGTCACAATGAGCAGTTCTTC. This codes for CASSLSSGSHNEQFF.

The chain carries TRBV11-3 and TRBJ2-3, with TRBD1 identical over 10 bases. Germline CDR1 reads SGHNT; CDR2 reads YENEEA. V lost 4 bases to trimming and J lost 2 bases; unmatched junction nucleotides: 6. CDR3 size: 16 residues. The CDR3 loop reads CASSSGTGVFTDTQYF. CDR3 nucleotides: TGTGCCAGCAGCTCCGGGACAGGGGTTTTCACAGATACGCAGTATTTT.

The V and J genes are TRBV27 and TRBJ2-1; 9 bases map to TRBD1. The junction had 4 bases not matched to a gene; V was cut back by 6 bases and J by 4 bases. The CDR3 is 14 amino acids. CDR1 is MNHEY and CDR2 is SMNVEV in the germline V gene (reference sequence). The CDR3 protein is CASRQGAKYNEQFF. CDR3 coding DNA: TGTGCCAGCAGACAGGGGGCAAAGTACAATGAGCAGTTCTTC.

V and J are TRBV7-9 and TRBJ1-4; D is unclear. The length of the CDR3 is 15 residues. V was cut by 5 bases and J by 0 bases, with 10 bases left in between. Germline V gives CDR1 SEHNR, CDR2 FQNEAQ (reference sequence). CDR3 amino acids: CASSRGPATNEKLFF. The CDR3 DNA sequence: TGTGCCAGCAGCCGCGGGCCTGCAACTAATGAAAAACTGTTTTTT.

The CDR3 loop reads CASSPAGGRQETQYF. DNA of the CDR3: TGTGCCAGCAGCCCCGCCGGGGGTCGACAAGAGACCCAGTACTTC. The V call is TRBV6-1, the J call TRBJ2-5, with D possibly matching TRBD2 (6 bases). V lost 6 bases, J lost 2 bases, and 16 bases lay in between. This CDR3 has 15 amino acids. Germline V gene sequence: CDR1 MNHNS, CDR2 SASEGT.

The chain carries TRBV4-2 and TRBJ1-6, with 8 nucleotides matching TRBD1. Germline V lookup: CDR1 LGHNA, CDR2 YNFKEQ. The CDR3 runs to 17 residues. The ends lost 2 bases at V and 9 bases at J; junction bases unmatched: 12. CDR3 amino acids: CASSQRDAGTGPSPLHF. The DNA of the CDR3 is TGTGCCAGCAGCCAACGAGACGCCGGGACAGGACCTTCACCCCTCCACTTT.

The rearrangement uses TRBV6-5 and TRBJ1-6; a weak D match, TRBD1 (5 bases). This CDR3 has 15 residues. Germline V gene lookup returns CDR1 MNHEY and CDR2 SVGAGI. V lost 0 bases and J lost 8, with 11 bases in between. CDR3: CASSYSGQGDSPLHF. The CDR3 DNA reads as TGTGCCAGCAGTTACTCGGGGCAGGGCGATTCACCCCTCCACTTT.

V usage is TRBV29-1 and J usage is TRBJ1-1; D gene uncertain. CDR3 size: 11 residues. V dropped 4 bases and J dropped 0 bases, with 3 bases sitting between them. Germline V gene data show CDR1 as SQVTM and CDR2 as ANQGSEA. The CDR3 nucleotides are TGCAGCGTTGTCATGAACACTGAAGCTTTCTTT. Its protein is CSVVMNTEAFF. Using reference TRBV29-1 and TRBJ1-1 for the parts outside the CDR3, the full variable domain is SAVISQKPSRDICQRGTSLTIQCQVDSQVTMMFWYRQQPGQSLTLIATANQGSEATYESGFVIDKFPISRPNLTFSTLTVSNMSPEDSSIYLCSVVMNTEAFFGQGTRLTVV.

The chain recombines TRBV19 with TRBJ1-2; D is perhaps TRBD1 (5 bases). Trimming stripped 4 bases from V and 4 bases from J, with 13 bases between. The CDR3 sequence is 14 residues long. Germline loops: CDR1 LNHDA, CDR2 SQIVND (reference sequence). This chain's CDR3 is CASSNSPQVYGYTF. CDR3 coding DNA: TGTGCCAGTAGTAATAGTCCACAGGTCTATGGCTACACCTTC.

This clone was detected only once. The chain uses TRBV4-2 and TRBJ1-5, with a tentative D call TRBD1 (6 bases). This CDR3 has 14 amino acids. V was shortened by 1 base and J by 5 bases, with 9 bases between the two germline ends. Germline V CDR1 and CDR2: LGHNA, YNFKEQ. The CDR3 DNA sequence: TGTGCCAGCAGCCAAGGGGACATAGATCAGCCCCAGCATTTT. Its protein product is CASSQGDIDQPQHF.

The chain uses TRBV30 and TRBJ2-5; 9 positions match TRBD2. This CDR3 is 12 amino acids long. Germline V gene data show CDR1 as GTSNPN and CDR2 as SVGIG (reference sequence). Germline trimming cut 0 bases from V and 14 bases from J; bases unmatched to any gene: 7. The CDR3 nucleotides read TGTGCCTGGAGTGTACCAGGGACTAGCTTATACTTC. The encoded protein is CAWSVPGTSLYF.

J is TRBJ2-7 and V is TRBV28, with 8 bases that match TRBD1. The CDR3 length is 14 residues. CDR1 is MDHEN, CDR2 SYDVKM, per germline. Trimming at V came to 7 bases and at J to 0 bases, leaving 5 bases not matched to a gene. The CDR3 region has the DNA TGTGCCAGCACCCGGACAGGGAGCTCCTACGAGCAGTACTTC. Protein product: CASTRTGSSYEQYF.

For the CDR3, the DNA is TGTGCCAGCAGCCCGAAGGGGGATAACACTGAAGCTTTCTTT. Translation: CASSPKGDNTEAFF. The chain uses TRBV7-3 and TRBJ1-1; the D gene is possibly TRBD1 (6 bases). The CDR3 extends over 14 amino acids. V was shortened by 5 bases and J by 2 bases, with 12 bases between the two germline ends. Germline V CDR1 and CDR2: SGHTA, FQGTGA.

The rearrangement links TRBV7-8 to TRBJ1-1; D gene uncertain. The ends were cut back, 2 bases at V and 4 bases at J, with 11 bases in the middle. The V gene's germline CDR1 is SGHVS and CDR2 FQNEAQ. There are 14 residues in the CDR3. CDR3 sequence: CASSLFAIGTEAFF. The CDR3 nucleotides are TGTGCCAGCAGCTTATTTGCCATCGGCACTGAAGCTTTCTTT.